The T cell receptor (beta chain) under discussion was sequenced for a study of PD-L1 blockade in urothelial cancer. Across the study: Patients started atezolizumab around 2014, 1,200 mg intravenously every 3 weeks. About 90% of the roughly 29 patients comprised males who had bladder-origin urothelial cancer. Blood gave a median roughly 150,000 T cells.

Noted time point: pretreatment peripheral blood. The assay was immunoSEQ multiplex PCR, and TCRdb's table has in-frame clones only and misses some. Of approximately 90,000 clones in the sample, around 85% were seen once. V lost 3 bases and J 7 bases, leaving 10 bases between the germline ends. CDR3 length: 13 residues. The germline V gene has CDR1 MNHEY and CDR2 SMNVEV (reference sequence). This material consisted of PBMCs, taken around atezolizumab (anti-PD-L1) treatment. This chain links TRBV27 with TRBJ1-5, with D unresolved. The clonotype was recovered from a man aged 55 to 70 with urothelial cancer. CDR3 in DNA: TGTGCCAGCAGTTTTGGGCTATGGCAGCCCCAGCATTTT. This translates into CASSFGLWQPQHF.